The 15 T cell receptor beta chains below all came from one sample that was sequenced in a study of OX40 agonist ivuxolimab in advanced cancers. Some clones are missing from TCRdb's copy, which holds only in-frame ones; the method was immunoSEQ multiplex PCR. The table includes 70,000 to 100,000 clones, around four fifths detected once. Source: CD4+ or CD8+ T cells sorted from blood, taken in a trial of the OX40 agonist ivuxolimab. These receptors all stem from an adult with an advanced solid tumor such as melanoma, head and neck, liver or kidney cancer.

In its sample, this clone was seen once. This chain joins TRBV2 and TRBJ2-1, with TRBD1 matching over 9 bases. This CDR3 comprises 17 residues. The V gene's germline CDR1 is SNHLY and CDR2 FYNNEI. The junction had 7 bases not matched to a gene; V was cut back by 2 bases and J by 2 bases. The CDR3 protein is CASSEWGQGLPYNEQFF. CDR3 bases: TGTGCCAGCAGTGAATGGGGACAGGGCCTACCCTACAATGAGCAGTTCTTC.

V usage is TRBV27 and J usage is TRBJ2-2; TRBD1 is a possible D gene (6 bases). CDR1 MNHEY and CDR2 SMNVEV come from the germline V gene (reference sequence). This CDR3 comprises 15 residues. V lost 2 bases and J lost 4, with 11 bases in between. CDR3 nucleotides: TGTGCCAGCAGTTTAGGTACAGGGCTCACCGGGGAGCTGTTTTTT. It is translated as CASSLGTGLTGELFF.

With regard to this clone: The junction differs from germline at one of its ends, possibly a read error. Other DNA variants within this sample encode the same CDR3. The gene calls are TRBV9 and TRBJ1-6; 7 nucleotides agree with TRBD1. The V gene's germline CDR1 is SGDLS and CDR2 YYNGEE. The CDR3 contains 16 residues. The CDR3 DNA sequence: TGTGCCAGCAGCGCGACAGGGACGACCTATAATTCACCTCTCCACTTT. This encodes CASSATGTTYNSPLHF.

The genes are TRBV5-5 and TRBJ2-2, with unresolved D. This CDR3 is 13 amino acids long. Germline loops: CDR1 SGHKS, CDR2 YYEKEE (reference sequence). Trimming stripped 1 base from V and 6 bases from J, with 7 bases between. The CDR3 sequence is CASSLFGAGELFF. The CDR3 bases are TGTGCCAGCAGCTTGTTTGGGGCCGGGGAGCTGTTTTTT.

The DNA for the CDR3 is TGCGCCAGCAGCCAAGATCCAGGGAATCAGCCCCAGCATTTT. Protein sequence: CASSQDPGNQPQHF. The chain joins TRBV4-3 to TRBJ1-5; tentative D call: TRBD1 (5 bases). V lost 0 bases, J lost 4 bases, and 7 bases lay in between. This CDR3 is built from 14 residues. Germline CDR1 and CDR2: LGHNA and YSLEER.

This rearrangement joins TRBV7-9 to TRBJ2-7; D is unresolved. Germline loops: CDR1 SEHNR, CDR2 FQNEAQ (reference sequence). V lost 1 base, J lost 5 bases, and 9 bases lay in between. This CDR3 region has 13 residues. The CDR3 spells CASSLDTADEQYV. The CDR3 DNA reads as TGTGCCAGCAGCTTAGATACCGCCGACGAGCAGTACGTC.

This clone came up once. The V and J genes are TRBV5-4 and TRBJ1-1; weak D call: TRBD1 (6 bases). The CDR3 loop spans 16 amino acids. Between the trimmed V and J ends, which lost 5 bases and 1 base, there was a span of 18 bases. Germline loops: CDR1 SGHNT, CDR2 YYREEE (reference sequence). The CDR3 coding sequence is TGTGCCAGCAGGGGCGGGGGCGCCGGGGGGAACACTGAAGCTTTCTTT. Protein product: CASRGGGAGGNTEAFF.

This chain uses TRBV20-1 with TRBJ2-5; D gene ambiguous. Germline V gene data show CDR1 as DFQATT and CDR2 as SNEGSKA (reference sequence). Trimming cost V 1 base and J 5 bases, with 2 bases left between them. The CDR3 is 10 residues long. The CDR3 reads CSARVETQYF. The CDR3 DNA is TGCAGTGCTAGAGTTGAGACCCAGTACTTC.

The chain is built from TRBV5-8 and TRBJ2-5; tentative D call: TRBD2 (6 bases). V lost 4 bases, J lost 3 bases, and 19 bases lay in between. There are 16 residues in the CDR3. Looked up from germline, CDR1 is SGHTS and CDR2 is YDEGEE. CDR3 in amino acids: CASSDGSGTLKETQYF. The CDR3 bases are TGTGCCAGCAGCGATGGCTCCGGGACTTTAAAAGAGACCCAGTACTTC.

The rearrangement links TRBV12-5 to TRBJ2-5; 8 bases align to TRBD1. CDR3 length: 13 residues. CDR1 and CDR2 from the germline V gene are LGHNT and FRNRAP. Trimming at V came to 7 bases and at J to 5 bases, leaving 6 bases not matched to a gene. CDR3 protein: CASAQSGGETQYF. The CDR3 DNA sequence: TGTGCTAGTGCCCAATCAGGGGGCGAGACCCAGTACTTC.

The V gene is TRBV7-9, the J gene TRBJ1-5, with D perhaps matching TRBD1 (6 bases). Trimming took off 5 bases at V and 0 bases at J, with 11 bases between the two ends. Germline CDR1 reads SEHNR; CDR2 reads FQNEAQ (reference sequence). This CDR3 has 15 residues. The CDR3 DNA is TGTGCCAGCAGCACCACAGGGTATAGCAATCAGCCCCAGCATTTT. Translating gives CASSTTGYSNQPQHF.

V is TRBV28 and J is TRBJ1-2; no clear D. Germline CDR1 and CDR2: MDHEN and SYDVKM. V lost 8 bases to trimming and J lost 8 bases, with 15 bases between them. The CDR3 loop spans 12 amino acids. Written as DNA, the CDR3 is TGTGCCAGCGAGGGCCCCGTGGGGGGCTACACCTTC. This gives the protein CASEGPVGGYTF.

This chain uses TRBV30 with TRBJ1-2; no clear D gene. Deletions cut 4 bases from V and 8 bases from J, with 17 bases between. The CDR3 has 13 residues. Germline CDR1 GTSNPN, CDR2 SVGIG (reference sequence). CDR3 nucleotides: TGTGCCTGGACCCTAAGCCAGGAGAAAGGCTACACCTTC. This encodes CAWTLSQEKGYTF.

The chain carries TRBV15 and TRBJ1-3; D not certain. Deletions cut 2 bases from V and 3 bases from J, with 8 bases between. From germline, CDR1 is LNHNV and CDR2 YYDKDF (reference sequence). The CDR3 covers 14 residues. The CDR3: CATSRPQGGNTIYF. As DNA, the CDR3 is TGTGCCACCAGCAGACCGCAAGGTGGAAACACCATATATTTT. Together with reference TRBV15 and TRBJ1-3, the CDR3 gives the full variable domain: DAMVIQNPRYQVTQFGKPVTLSCSQTLNHNVMYWYQQKSSQAPKLLFHYYDKDFNNEADTPDNFQSRRPNTSFCFLDIRSPGLGDTAMYLCATSRPQGGNTIYFGEGSWLTVV.

This clone was detected once. This chain's CDR3 is CASSLGSGGTSTDTQYF. In nucleotides, the CDR3 is TGTGCCAGCAGCTTGGGCAGCGGGGGTACTAGCACAGATACGCAGTATTTT. This sequence joins TRBV5-4 and TRBJ2-3; 8 bases fit TRBD2. Germline V lookup: CDR1 SGHNT, CDR2 YYREEE (reference sequence). This CDR3 has 17 residues. The V gene end was trimmed by 0 bases and the J gene end by 0 bases; junction bases not matched to a gene: 6.